This TCR beta chain was recorded in a study of beta chain features in type 1 diabetes. The CDR3 consists of 13 residues. The ends lost 5 bases at V and 4 bases at J; junction bases unmatched: 4. CDR1 is LNHNV and CDR2 is YYDKDF in the germline V gene (reference sequence). Of the isolated RNA, all was reverse transcribed, and so the sequenced material was expressed TCRB transcripts. Generated by immunoSEQ multiplex PCR, the TCRdb table keeps only in-frame clones and is missing some. The top ten clones hold 0.7% of a sample with 150,000 to 200,000 clones, 9% to 10% of them seen once. Study results and limitations: Sampled from patients, naive, central memory and Treg TCRB repertoires appeared more similar than those sampled from healthy donors. Lower insertion and higher deletion counts appeared at VDJ junctions in type 1 diabetes patients. TCRB CDR3s from Type 1 diabetes patients were moderately but significantly shorter in all four CD4+ subsets.

About this clone: The target antigen is unknown.

The clonotype was recovered from a woman in her 30s with type 1 diabetes. This chain connects TRBV15 to TRBJ2-5; TRBD1 matches 7 bases. Sequencing input: central memory CD4+ T cells from blood. The CDR3 DNA reads TGTGCCACCAGCTTCCCAGGGGGAGAGACCCAGTACTTC. Residues: CATSFPGGETQYF.